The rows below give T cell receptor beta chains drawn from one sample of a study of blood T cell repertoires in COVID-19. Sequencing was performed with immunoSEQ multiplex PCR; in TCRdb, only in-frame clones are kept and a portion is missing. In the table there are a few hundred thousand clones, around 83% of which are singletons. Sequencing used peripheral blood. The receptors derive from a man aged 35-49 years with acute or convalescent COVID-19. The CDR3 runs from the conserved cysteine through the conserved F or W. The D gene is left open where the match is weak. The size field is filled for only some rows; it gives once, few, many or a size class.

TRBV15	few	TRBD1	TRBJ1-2	CATSRKTGGRAYGYTF	TGTGCCACCAGCAGAAAGACAGGGGGCCGGGCATATGGCTACACCTTC
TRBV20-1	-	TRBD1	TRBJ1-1	CSATDRGAFF	TGCAGTGCCACCGACAGGGGGGCTTTCTTT
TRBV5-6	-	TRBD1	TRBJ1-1	CASSLWDRETEAFF	TGTGCCAGCAGCTTATGGGACAGGGAAACTGAAGCTTTCTTT
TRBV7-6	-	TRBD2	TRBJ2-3	CASSFLAGGVDTQYF	TGTGCCAGCAGCTTTCTGGCGGGGGGCGTAGATACGCAGTATTTT
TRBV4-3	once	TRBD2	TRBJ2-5	CASSQDPRGAGETQYF	TGCGCCAGCAGCCAAGATCCGCGGGGGGCCGGGGAGACCCAGTACTTC
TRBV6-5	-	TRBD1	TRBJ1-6	CASRDRPDSPLHF	TGTGCCAGCAGGGACAGGCCGGATTCACCCCTCCACTTT
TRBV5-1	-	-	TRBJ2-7	CASSLDSSSYEQYF	TGCGCCAGCAGCTTGGACTCAAGCTCCTACGAGCAGTACTTC
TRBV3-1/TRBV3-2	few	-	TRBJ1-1	CASSQGPREAFF	TGTGCCAGCAGCCAAGGGCCCCGTGAAGCTTTCTTT
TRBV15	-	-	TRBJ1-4	CATSERRGGNNEKLFF	TGTGCCACCAGCGAGCGGAGGGGCGGAAATAATGAAAAACTGTTTTTT
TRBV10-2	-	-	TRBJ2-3	CASSERPKLLGAGDTQYF	TGCGCCAGCAGTGAACGCCCGAAACTTCTAGGGGCCGGTGATACGCAGTATTTT
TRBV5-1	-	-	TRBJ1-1	CASSLDPRVRRAFF	TGCGCCAGCAGCTTGGATCCGAGGGTAAGGAGAGCTTTCTTT
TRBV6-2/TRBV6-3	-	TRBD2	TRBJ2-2	CASSYSSSGGTGELFF	TGTGCCAGCAGTTACTCGAGTAGCGGGGGCACCGGGGAGCTGTTTTTT
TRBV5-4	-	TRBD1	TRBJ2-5	CASSSQGQTETQYF	TGTGCCAGCAGCTCCCAGGGACAGACAGAGACCCAGTACTTC
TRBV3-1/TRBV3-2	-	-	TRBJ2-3	CASSPPTGVTQYF	TGTGCCAGCAGCCCACCGACAGGAGTTACGCAGTATTTT
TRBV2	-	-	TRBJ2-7	CASRDRGATYEQYF	TGTGCCAGCAGAGACCGGGGAGCGACATACGAGCAGTACTTC
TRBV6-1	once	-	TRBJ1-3	CASSESGAGNTIYF	TGTGCCAGCAGTGAATCGGGTGCTGGAAACACCATATATTTT
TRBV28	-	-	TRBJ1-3	CASSSDSRRGNTIYF	TGTGCCAGCAGTTCGGACTCGCGCCGTGGAAACACCATATATTTT
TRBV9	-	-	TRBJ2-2	CASSVATGGSDTGELFF	TGTGCCAGCAGCGTAGCTACGGGGGGCTCGGACACCGGGGAGCTGTTTTTT
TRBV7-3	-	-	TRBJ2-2	CASSKAPLGADTGELFF	TGTGCCAGCAGCAAGGCTCCTTTGGGGGCAGACACCGGGGAGCTGTTTTTT
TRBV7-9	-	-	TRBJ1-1	CASTPQQGNTEAFF	TGTGCCAGCACACCACAACAGGGAAACACTGAAGCTTTCTTT
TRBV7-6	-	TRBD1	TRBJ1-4	CASSLGIGQGGEKLFF	TGTGCCAGCAGCTTAGGGATAGGACAGGGAGGAGAAAAACTGTTTTTT
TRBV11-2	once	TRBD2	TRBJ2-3	CASSLRVGGSTDTQYF	TGTGCCAGCAGCCTGCGGGTCGGGGGGAGCACAGATACGCAGTATTTT
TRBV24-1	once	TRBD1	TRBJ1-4	CATSDGTVLEKLFF	TGTGCCACCAGTGACGGGACAGTCTTGGAAAAACTGTTTTTT
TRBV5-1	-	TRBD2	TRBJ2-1	CASSPAGNRNEQFF	TGCGCCAGCAGCCCAGCGGGGAATAGGAATGAGCAGTTCTTC
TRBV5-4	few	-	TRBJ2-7	CASRGSSSYEQYF	TGTGCCAGCAGGGGGAGTTCCTCCTACGAGCAGTACTTC
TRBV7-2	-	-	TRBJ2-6	CASRFARTAGANVLTF	TGTGCCAGCAGGTTTGCTCGGACAGCTGGGGCCAACGTCCTGACTTTC
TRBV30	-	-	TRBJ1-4	CAWSVRGGTNEKLFF	TGTGCCTGGAGTGTCCGGGGTGGCACTAATGAAAAACTGTTTTTT
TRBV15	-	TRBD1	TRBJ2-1	CATSSRDRGLRAYNEQFF	TGTGCCACCAGCTCCCGGGACAGGGGGCTGCGCGCCTACAATGAGCAGTTCTTC
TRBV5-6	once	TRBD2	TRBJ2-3	CASSFLGTSVTDTQYF	TGTGCCAGCAGCTTCTTAGGGACTAGCGTCACAGATACGCAGTATTTT
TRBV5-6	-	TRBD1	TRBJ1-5	CASSTGTGSNQPQHF	TGTGCCAGCAGTACCGGGACAGGGAGCAATCAGCCCCAGCATTTT
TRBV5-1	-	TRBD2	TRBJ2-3	CASSSQRGNTDTQYF	TGCGCCAGCAGCTCCCAGCGGGGGAACACAGATACGCAGTATTTT
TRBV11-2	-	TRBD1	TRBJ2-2	CASRTDRADTGELFF	TGTGCCAGCAGGACGGACAGGGCGGACACCGGGGAGCTGTTTTTT
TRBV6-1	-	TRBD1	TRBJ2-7	CASSEGMGGQGVYEQYF	TGTGCCAGCAGTGAGGGGATGGGAGGACAGGGGGTGTACGAGCAGTACTTC
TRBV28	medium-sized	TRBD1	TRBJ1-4	CASSSMDRSYDEKLFF	TGTGCCAGCAGTTCCATGGACAGGTCCTACGATGAAAAACTGTTTTTT
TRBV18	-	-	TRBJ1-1	CASSSTQGLNTEAFF	TGTGCCAGCTCCTCTACTCAGGGGCTGAACACTGAAGCTTTCTTT
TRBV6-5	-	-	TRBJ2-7	CASSTGYAYEQYF	TGTGCCAGCAGTACAGGGTACGCCTACGAGCAGTACTTC
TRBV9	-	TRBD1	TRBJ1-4	CASGARDRGYEKLFF	TGTGCCAGCGGCGCCCGGGACAGGGGGTATGAAAAACTGTTTTTT
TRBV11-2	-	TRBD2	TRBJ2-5	CASSHPLGSGRETQYF	TGTGCCAGCAGCCACCCTTTGGGTAGCGGGAGAGAGACCCAGTACTTC
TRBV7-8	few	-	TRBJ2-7	CASSSLVPRSSYEQYF	TGTGCCAGCAGCTCCCTTGTGCCGAGGAGCTCCTACGAGCAGTACTTC
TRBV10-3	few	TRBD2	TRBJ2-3	CAITAGETDTQYF	TGTGCCATCACCGCGGGAGAAACAGATACGCAGTATTTT
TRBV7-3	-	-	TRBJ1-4	CASSRASELEEKLFF	TGTGCCAGCAGCCGCGCAAGTGAGTTGGAGGAAAAACTGTTTTTT
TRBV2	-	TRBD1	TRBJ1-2	CASSADRGIYGYTF	TGTGCCAGCAGCGCAGACAGGGGCATCTATGGCTACACCTTC
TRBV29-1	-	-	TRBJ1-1	CSVSVQGSKDEAFF	TGCAGCGTTTCCGTACAGGGTAGTAAGGATGAAGCTTTCTTT
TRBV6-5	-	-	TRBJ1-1	CASSRGTEAFF	TGTGCCAGCAGCAGGGGCACTGAAGCTTTCTTT
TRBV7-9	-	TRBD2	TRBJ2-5	CASSSRLAETQYF	TGTGCCAGCAGCTCCAGACTAGCAGAGACCCAGTACTTC
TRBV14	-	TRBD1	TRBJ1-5	CASSQEGTGNQPQHF	TGTGCCAGCAGCCAAGAAGGGACAGGGAATCAGCCCCAGCATTTT
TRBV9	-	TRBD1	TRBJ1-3	CASSATGVRSGNTIYF	TGTGCCAGCAGCGCGACAGGGGTCCGCTCTGGAAACACCATATATTTT
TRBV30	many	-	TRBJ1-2	CALSDSAYGYTF	TGTGCCTTATCGGACAGTGCCTATGGCTACACCTTC
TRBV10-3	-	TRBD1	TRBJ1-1	CAIRDTGTGNTEAFF	TGTGCCATCAGGGACACCGGGACAGGGAACACTGAAGCTTTCTTT
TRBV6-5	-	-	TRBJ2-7	CASSYEGYEQYF	TGTGCCAGCAGTTACGAGGGCTACGAGCAGTACTTC
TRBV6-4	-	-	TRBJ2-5	CASRISLRGETQYF	TGTGCCAGCAGGATATCCCTCAGGGGCGAGACCCAGTACTTC
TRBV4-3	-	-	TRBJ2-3	CASSQDQGSASTDTQYF	TGCGCCAGCAGCCAAGATCAGGGGTCGGCTAGCACAGATACGCAGTATTTT
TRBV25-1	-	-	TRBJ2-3	CASSDPGSRTDTQYF	TGTGCCAGCAGTGACCCGGGATCGAGGACAGATACGCAGTATTTT
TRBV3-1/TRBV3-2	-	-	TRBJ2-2	CASSQDLAGELFF	TGTGCCAGCAGCCAAGATCTTGCCGGGGAGCTGTTTTTT
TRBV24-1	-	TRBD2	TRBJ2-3	CATSVGAGETDTQYF	TGTGCCACCAGTGTCGGAGCGGGGGAAACAGATACGCAGTATTTT
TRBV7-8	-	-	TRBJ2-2	CASARVSPTSGGELFF	TGTGCCAGCGCCCGAGTGAGCCCCACATCGGGCGGGGAGCTGTTTTTT
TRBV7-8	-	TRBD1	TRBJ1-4	CASSSTGQGFATNEKLFF	TGTGCCAGCAGCTCCACTGGACAGGGTTTTGCAACTAATGAAAAACTGTTTTTT
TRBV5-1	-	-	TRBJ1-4	CASSFLPGVDEKLFF	TGCGCCAGCAGCTTCCTCCCCGGGGTGGATGAAAAACTGTTTTTT
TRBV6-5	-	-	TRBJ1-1	CASSYLQGNEAFF	TGTGCCAGCAGTTACCTCCAGGGCAATGAAGCTTTCTTT